This entry lists 21 T cell receptor beta chains sequenced from one sample in a study of T cells in Graves' hyperthyroidism and ophthalmopathy. Researchers took RNA transcripts and amplified the TCR beta CDR3 regions from them. A set of HTBI primers served as the primers for a first-round RT-PCR of the TCR CDR3. TCRdb processed the multiplex PCR reads anew with MiXCR; each CDR3 protein has one entry. The repertoire holds roughly 250,000 distinct CDR3 sequences, with about 20% as singletons. The material sequenced was blood. The receptors here all came from a man aged 25 to 45 with Graves' ophthalmopathy.

At least ten counts were recorded for this clonotype. The chain uses TRBV11-3 and TRBJ2-7; 8 positions agree with TRBD1. V trimming: 4 bases; J trimming: 6 bases; junction bases outside the gene matches: 5. There are 13 residues in the CDR3. Germline V CDR1 and CDR2: SGHNT, YENEEA. The CDR3 loop reads CASSYGTGLEQYF. The CDR3 nucleotides are TGTGCCAGCAGCTATGGGACAGGACTCGAGCAGTACTTC.

This chain links TRBV11-2 with TRBJ1-3; D call uncertain. The CDR3 is 16 amino acids. The germline V and J ends were trimmed by 1 base and 4 bases, with 14 bases remaining between them. Germline V gene lookup returns CDR1 SGHAT and CDR2 FQNNGV. CDR3 sequence reads: CASSLGPARVGNTIYF. The CDR3 DNA reads TGTGCCAGCAGCTTAGGGCCCGCGCGTGTCGGAAACACCATATATTTT. Full variable domain (missing parts from reference TRBV11-2 and TRBJ1-3): EAGVAQSPRYKIIEKRQSVAFWCNPISGHATLYWYQQILGQGPKLLIQFQNNGVVDDSQLPKDRFSAERLKGVDSTLKIQPAKLEDSAVYLCASSLGPARVGNTIYFGEGSWLTVV.

This sequence joins TRBV5-6 and TRBJ1-6; 8 bases agree with TRBD1. The germline V gene encodes CDR1 SGHDT and CDR2 YYEEEE. The length of the CDR3 is 15 residues. V was clipped by 2 bases and J by 10 bases; unmatched bases: 8. The CDR3 coding sequence is TGTGCCAGCAGCTTACCGGGACAGGAGATATCACCCCTCCACTTT. Its protein is CASSLPGQEISPLHF.

This clonotype has at least ten counts. The chain recombines TRBV2 with TRBJ2-2; D is perhaps TRBD1 (6 bases). V lost 7 bases, J lost 5 bases, and 11 bases lay in between. Germline lookup yields CDR1 SNHLY and CDR2 FYNNEI. There are 13 residues in the CDR3. CDR3 nucleotide sequence: TGTGCCAGCAAGGGAAGGGGGACCGGGGAGCTGTTTTTT. Protein: CASKGRGTGELFF.

This clonotype was seen more than once but under ten times. The chain recombines TRBV6-1 with TRBJ2-2, with D tentatively TRBD1 or TRBD2 (5 bases each). V lost 6 bases and J lost 1, with 15 bases in between. The germline CDR1 and CDR2 sequences are MNHNS and SASEGT. The CDR3 spans 16 residues. The CDR3 bases are TGTGCCAGCAGACCACCGGGGACCCTGAACACCGGGGAGCTGTTTTTT. It specifies CASRPPGTLNTGELFF.

The chain carries TRBV27 and TRBJ1-3; D might be TRBD1 (5 bases). Germline values: CDR1 MNHEY, CDR2 SMNVEV (reference sequence). There are 16 residues in the CDR3. V was trimmed by 5 bases and J by 2 bases, leaving 16 bases between them. The CDR3 coding sequence is TGTGCCAGCAGTCTGGGGGTAGCCTACCCTGGAAACACCATATATTTT. Translating gives CASSLGVAYPGNTIYF.

This clonotype has at least ten counts. Written as DNA, the CDR3 is TGCAGTGCTAGGCGGACAGGGGAACGGGTAGGCAATCAGCCCCAGCATTTT. It codes for CSARRTGERVGNQPQHF. The chain carries TRBV20-1 and TRBJ1-5; TRBD1 matches 9 bases. The V and J ends lost 3 bases and 2 bases, in that order; junction bases with no gene match: 11. CDR1 and CDR2 from the germline V gene are DFQATT and SNEGSKA (reference sequence). The CDR3 spans 17 residues.

Comments on this clonotype: One base away lies a much larger clone, so this may be a sequencing read error. This chain's CDR3 is CAGSLGFSNNEQFF. The CDR3 DNA reads as TGTGCCGGCAGTTTGGGTTTTAGTAATAATGAGCAGTTCTTC. The chain employs TRBV27 and TRBJ2-1; D call uncertain. Germline V gene sequence: CDR1 MNHEY, CDR2 SMNVEV (reference sequence). This CDR3 is built from 14 residues.

This clonotype was seen ten or more times. The genes are TRBV7-8 and TRBJ1-4; D uncertain. CDR3 length equals 17 residues. Deletions cut 1 base from V and 6 bases from J, with 18 bases between. Germline V gene sequence: CDR1 SGHVS, CDR2 FQNEAQ. The CDR3 is CASSLDQPPSLDEKLFF. The CDR3 coding sequence is TGTGCCAGCAGCTTAGATCAGCCCCCAAGTTTGGATGAAAAACTGTTTTTT.

The gene calls are TRBV10-3 and TRBJ2-3; tentatively, D is TRBD2 (5 bases). Germline loops: CDR1 ENHRY, CDR2 SYGVKD. The CDR3 has 15 amino acids. V dropped 0 bases and J dropped 5 bases, with 12 bases sitting between them. The CDR3 protein is CAISESELVRDTQYF. CDR3 sequence (DNA): TGTGCCATCAGTGAGTCCGAACTAGTTAGAGATACGCAGTATTTT.

This clonotype was recorded a few times. A much larger clone sits a single nucleotide away, making a read error possible. This chain joins TRBV12-3 or TRBV12-4 and TRBJ2-1, with D unclear. Between the trimmed V and J ends, which lost 5 bases and 4 bases, there was a span of 3 bases. This CDR3 comprises 11 residues. CDR3: CASSQYNEQFF. For the CDR3, the DNA is TGTGCCAGCAGTCAGTACAATGAGCAGTTCTTC.

This clonotype was counted a few times. This chain uses TRBV27 with TRBJ2-7; 9 nucleotides agree with TRBD2. CDR3 size: 17 residues. Germline CDR1 is MNHEY and CDR2 is SMNVEV (reference sequence). V trimming: 7 bases; J trimming: 2 bases; junction bases outside the gene matches: 15. CDR3 amino acids: CASNPGIAGEATYEQYF. The DNA for the CDR3 is TGTGCCAGCAATCCGGGTATAGCGGGAGAGGCCACCTACGAGCAGTACTTC.

This clonotype was counted many times. The chain joins TRBV30 to TRBJ2-2; TRBD2 might be the D (5 bases). Trimming stripped 3 bases from V and 5 bases from J, with 10 bases between. Germline CDR1 reads GTSNPN; CDR2 reads SVGIG (reference sequence). The CDR3 totals 13 residues. The CDR3 DNA is TGTGCCTGGAGCCCACGCGGGACCGGGGAGCTGTTTTTT. Amino acid sequence: CAWSPRGTGELFF.

The chain combines TRBV18 with TRBJ2-7, with a weak D call TRBD1 (5 bases). V lost 6 bases and J 3 bases, leaving 15 bases between the germline ends. This CDR3 is built from 14 residues. The germline gives CDR1 KGHSH, CDR2 LQKENI. The CDR3 coding sequence is TGTGCCAGCTCCCTCTGGGGCAGGGACTACGAGCAGTACTTC. It is translated as CASSLWGRDYEQYF.

The CDR3 sequence: CSALTSGSNEQYF. DNA for the CDR3: TGCAGTGCCTTGACTAGCGGGAGTAACGAGCAGTACTTC. V and J are TRBV20-1 and TRBJ2-7; the match to TRBD2 covers 12 bases. Germline values: CDR1 DFQATT, CDR2 SNEGSKA (reference sequence). Trimming cost V 6 bases and J 5 bases; bases outside gene matches: 5. The CDR3 has 13 residues.

Many counts were recorded for this clonotype. V gene TRBV18 combines with J gene TRBJ2-1; 10 bases map to TRBD2. The CDR3 spans 15 residues. Losses at the gene ends were 3 bases for V and 10 bases for J; bases not matched to a gene: 9. Germline lookup yields CDR1 KGHSH and CDR2 LQKENI. CDR3: CASSPLLAGRGEQFF. The DNA for the CDR3 is TGTGCCAGCTCACCGTTACTAGCGGGAAGGGGCGAGCAGTTCTTC.

This rearrangement joins TRBV18 to TRBJ2-7; D call uncertain. Germline values: CDR1 KGHSH, CDR2 LQKENI. V was trimmed by 0 bases and J by 0 bases, leaving 6 bases between them. The CDR3 runs 14 residues. CDR3 residues: CASSPPEFSYEQYF. The CDR3 coding sequence is TGTGCCAGCTCACCACCGGAGTTCTCCTACGAGCAGTACTTC. The full variable domain, rest sourced from reference TRBV18 and TRBJ2-7, is NAGVMQNPRHLVRRRGQEARLRCSPMKGHSHVYWYRQLPEEGLKFMVYLQKENIIDESGMPKERFSAEFPKEGPSILRIQQVVRGDSAAYFCASSPPEFSYEQYFGPGTRLTVT.

Note on this clonotype: This may be a read error: a much more frequent sequence differs by one nucleotide. The CDR3 coding sequence is TGTGCCAGCAACTCGCAGGGGGAGGGTACCGGGGAGCTGTTTTTT. Its translation is CASNSQGEGTGELFF. The genes are TRBV7-3 and TRBJ2-2; D is possibly TRBD1 or TRBD2 (7 bases each). V was cut by 7 bases and J by 5 bases, with 17 bases left in between. Germline assignment: CDR1 SGHTA and CDR2 FQGTGA. The CDR3 has 15 amino acids.

The rearrangement joins TRBV2 to TRBJ2-3; TRBD2 agrees at 9 bases. The CDR3 consists of 15 residues. Losses at the gene ends were 8 bases for V and 4 bases for J; bases not matched to a gene: 10. Germline V gene data show CDR1 as SNHLY and CDR2 as FYNNEI. The CDR3 reads CASAGSGGLSDTQYF. As DNA, the CDR3 is TGTGCCAGCGCTGGTAGCGGGGGCCTCTCAGATACGCAGTATTTT.

The chain links TRBV28 to TRBJ1-1; D is uncertain. The CDR3 spans 11 residues. Trimming left V 5 bases short and J 6 bases short, with 7 bases between. Looked up from germline, CDR1 is MDHEN and CDR2 is SYDVKM. The CDR3 protein is CASSGLSEAFF. The CDR3 bases are TGTGCCAGCAGTGGCCTGTCTGAAGCTTTCTTT.

The chain combines TRBV28 with TRBJ2-7; 13 nucleotides agree with TRBD2. The trim removed 5 bases at V and 5 bases at J, leaving 6 bases unmatched. Germline V lookup: CDR1 MDHEN, CDR2 SYDVKM. There are 15 residues in the CDR3. The CDR3 DNA follows: TGTGCCAGCAGTCCCGGGACTAGCGGGATGCACGAGCAGTACTTC. Amino acid sequence: CASSPGTSGMHEQYF.